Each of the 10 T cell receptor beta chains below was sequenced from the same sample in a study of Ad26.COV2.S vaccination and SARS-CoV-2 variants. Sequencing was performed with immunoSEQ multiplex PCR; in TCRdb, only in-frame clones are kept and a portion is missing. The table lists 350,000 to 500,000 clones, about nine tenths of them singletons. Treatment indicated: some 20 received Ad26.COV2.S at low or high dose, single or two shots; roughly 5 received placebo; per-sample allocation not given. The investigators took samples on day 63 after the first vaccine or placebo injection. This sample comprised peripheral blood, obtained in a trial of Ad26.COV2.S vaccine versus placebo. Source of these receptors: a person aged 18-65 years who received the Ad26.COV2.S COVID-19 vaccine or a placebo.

CDR3 sequence: CASSLALTGSPVEQYF. As DNA, the CDR3 is TGTGCCAGCAGCTTAGCGCTTACAGGGTCCCCTGTGGAGCAGTACTTC. This chain uses TRBV7-8 with TRBJ2-7; the D gene is possibly TRBD1 (6 bases). Germline V gives CDR1 SGHVS, CDR2 FQNEAQ. V was clipped by 0 bases and J by 7 bases, with 19 bases between them. The CDR3 length is 16 residues. Combining the CDR3 with reference TRBV7-8 and TRBJ2-7 gives the whole variable domain GAGVSQSPRYKVAKRGQDVALRCDPISGHVSLFWYQQALGQGPEFLTYFQNEAQLDKSGLPSDRFFAERPEGSVSTLKIQRTQQEDSAVYLCASSLALTGSPVEQYFGPGTRLTVT.

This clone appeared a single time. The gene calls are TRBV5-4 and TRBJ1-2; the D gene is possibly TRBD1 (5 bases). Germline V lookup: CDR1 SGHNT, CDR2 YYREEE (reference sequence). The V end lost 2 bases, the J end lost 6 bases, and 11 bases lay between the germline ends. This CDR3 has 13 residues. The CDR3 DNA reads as TGTGCCAGCAGCTTCGAAGCAGGGCATGGCTACACCTTC. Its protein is CASSFEAGHGYTF.

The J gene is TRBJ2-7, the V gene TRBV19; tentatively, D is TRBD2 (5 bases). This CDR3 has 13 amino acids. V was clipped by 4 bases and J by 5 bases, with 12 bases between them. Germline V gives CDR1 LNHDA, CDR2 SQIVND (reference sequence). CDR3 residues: CASSKRLAHEQYF. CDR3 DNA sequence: TGTGCCAGTAGTAAGCGGCTAGCTCACGAGCAGTACTTC.

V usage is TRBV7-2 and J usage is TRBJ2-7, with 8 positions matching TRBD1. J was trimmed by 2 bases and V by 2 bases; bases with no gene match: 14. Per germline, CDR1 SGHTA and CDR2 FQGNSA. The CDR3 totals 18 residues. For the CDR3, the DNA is TGTGCCAGCAGCTTATTATCCGGGGACAGGTTTTACCCCTACGAGCAGTACTTC. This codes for CASSLLSGDRFYPYEQYF.

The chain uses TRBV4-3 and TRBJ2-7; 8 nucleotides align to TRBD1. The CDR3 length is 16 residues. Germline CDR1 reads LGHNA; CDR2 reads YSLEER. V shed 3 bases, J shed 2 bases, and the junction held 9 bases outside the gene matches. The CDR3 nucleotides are TGCGCCAGCAGCCAGGGTTCGACAGGGGTTACCTACGAGCAGTACTTC. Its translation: CASSQGSTGVTYEQYF.

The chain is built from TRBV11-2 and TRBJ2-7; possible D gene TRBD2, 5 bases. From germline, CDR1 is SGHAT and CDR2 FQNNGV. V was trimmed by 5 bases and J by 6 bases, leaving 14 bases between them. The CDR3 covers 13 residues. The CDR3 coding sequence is TGTGCCAGCAGCCCGATCGGGGTCATCGAGCAGTACTTC. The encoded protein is CASSPIGVIEQYF.

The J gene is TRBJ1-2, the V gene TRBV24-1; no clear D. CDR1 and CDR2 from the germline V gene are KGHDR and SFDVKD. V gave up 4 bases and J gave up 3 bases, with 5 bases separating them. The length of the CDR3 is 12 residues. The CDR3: CATSDLDYGYTF. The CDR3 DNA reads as TGTGCCACCAGTGACCTAGACTATGGCTACACCTTC.

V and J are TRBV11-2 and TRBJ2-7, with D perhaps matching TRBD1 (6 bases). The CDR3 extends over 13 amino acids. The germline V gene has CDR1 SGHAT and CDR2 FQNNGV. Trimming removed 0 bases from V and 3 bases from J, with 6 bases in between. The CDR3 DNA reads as TGTGCCAGCAGCTTAGAAGGGGGCTACGAGCAGTACTTC. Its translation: CASSLEGGYEQYF.

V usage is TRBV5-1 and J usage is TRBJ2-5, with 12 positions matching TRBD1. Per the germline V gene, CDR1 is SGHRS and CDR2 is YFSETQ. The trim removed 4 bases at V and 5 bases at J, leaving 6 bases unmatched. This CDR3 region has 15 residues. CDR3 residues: CASSLWDRGRETQYF. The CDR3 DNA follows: TGCGCCAGCAGCCTCTGGGACAGGGGGCGGGAGACCCAGTACTTC.

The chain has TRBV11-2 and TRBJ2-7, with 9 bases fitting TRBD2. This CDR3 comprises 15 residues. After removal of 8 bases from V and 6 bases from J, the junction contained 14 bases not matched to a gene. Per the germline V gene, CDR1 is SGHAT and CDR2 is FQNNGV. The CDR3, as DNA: TGTGCCAGCCTGAGTCGGCGGGAGGGCCATCCCGAGCAGTACTTC. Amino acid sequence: CASLSRREGHPEQYF.